This entry concerns a single TCR beta chain. These data belong to a study of identifying expanded T cells in peripheral blood. CDR3 length equals 14 residues. J lost 5 bases, V lost 6 bases, and 10 bases had no gene match. In germline, CDR1 is SGHAT, CDR2 FQNNGV. TCRdb's table, derived via immunoSEQ multiplex PCR, lists solely in-frame clones and lacks some. The table includes about 100,000 clones, around 90% detected once. The TCR comes from a person between 18 and 75 years old in good health. Sequencing input: blood. The chain is built from TRBV11-2 and TRBJ2-7, with 7 bases lining up with TRBD1. Here the CDR3 reads CASSSIDRVHEQYF. The CDR3 coding sequence is TGTGCCAGCAGTTCAATCGACAGGGTCCACGAGCAGTACTTC.